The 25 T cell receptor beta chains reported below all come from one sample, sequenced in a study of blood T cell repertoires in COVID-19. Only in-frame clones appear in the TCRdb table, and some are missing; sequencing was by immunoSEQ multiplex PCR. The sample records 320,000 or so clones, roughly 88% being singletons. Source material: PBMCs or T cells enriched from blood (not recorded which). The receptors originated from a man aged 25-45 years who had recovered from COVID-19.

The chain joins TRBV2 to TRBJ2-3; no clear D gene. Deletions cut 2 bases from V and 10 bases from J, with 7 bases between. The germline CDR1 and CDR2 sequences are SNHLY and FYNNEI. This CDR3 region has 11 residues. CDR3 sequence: CASSELRAQYF. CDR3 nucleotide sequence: TGTGCCAGCAGTGAACTCCGAGCGCAGTATTTT.

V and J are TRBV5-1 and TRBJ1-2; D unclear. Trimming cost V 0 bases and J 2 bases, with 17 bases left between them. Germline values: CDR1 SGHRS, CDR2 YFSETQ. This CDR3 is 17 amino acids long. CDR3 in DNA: TGCGCCAGCAGCTTGGCCGGAGGAGGTATTGGGAACTATGGCTACACCTTC. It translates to CASSLAGGGIGNYGYTF.

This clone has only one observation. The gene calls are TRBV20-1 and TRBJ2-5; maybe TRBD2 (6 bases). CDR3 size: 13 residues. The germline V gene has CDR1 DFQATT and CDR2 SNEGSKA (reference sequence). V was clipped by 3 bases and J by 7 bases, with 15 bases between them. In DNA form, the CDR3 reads TGCAGTGCTAGTCCCCTGGGGGAGGTGACCCAGTACTTC. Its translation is CSASPLGEVTQYF.

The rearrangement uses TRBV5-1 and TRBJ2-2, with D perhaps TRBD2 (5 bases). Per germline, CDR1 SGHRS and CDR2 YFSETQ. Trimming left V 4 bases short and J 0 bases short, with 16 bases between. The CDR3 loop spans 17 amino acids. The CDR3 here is CASSPFNGNTNTGELFF. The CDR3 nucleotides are TGCGCCAGCAGCCCATTCAACGGGAATACGAACACCGGGGAGCTGTTTTTT.

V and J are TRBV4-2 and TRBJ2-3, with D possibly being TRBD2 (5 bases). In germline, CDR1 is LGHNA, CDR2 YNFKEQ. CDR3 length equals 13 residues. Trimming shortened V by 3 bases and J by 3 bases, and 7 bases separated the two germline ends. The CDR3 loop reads CASSQGRTDTQYF. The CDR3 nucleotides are TGTGCCAGCAGCCAGGGGAGAACAGATACGCAGTATTTT.

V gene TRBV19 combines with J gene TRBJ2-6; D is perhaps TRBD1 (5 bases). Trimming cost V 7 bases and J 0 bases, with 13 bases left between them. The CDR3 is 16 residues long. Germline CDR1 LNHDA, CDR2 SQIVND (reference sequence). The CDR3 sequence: CASKEQAFSGANVLTF. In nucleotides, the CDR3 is TGTGCCAGTAAGGAACAGGCGTTCTCTGGGGCCAACGTCCTGACTTTC.

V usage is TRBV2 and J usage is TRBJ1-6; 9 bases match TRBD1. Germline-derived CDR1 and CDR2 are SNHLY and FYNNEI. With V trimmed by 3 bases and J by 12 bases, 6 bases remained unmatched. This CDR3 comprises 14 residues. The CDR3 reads CASSERTGEVPLHF. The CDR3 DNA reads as TGTGCCAGCAGTGAGAGGACAGGGGAAGTACCCCTCCACTTT.

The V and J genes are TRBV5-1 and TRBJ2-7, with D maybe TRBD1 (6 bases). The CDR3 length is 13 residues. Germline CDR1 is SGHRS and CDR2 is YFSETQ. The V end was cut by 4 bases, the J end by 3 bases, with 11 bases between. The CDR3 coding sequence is TGCGCCAGCAGCCTTATGACAGGCTACGAGCAGTACTTC. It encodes CASSLMTGYEQYF.

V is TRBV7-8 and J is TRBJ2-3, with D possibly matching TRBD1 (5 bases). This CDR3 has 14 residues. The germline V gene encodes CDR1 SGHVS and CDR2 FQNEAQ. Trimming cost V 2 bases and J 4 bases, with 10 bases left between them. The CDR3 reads CASSLQRGADTQYF. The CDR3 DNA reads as TGTGCCAGCAGCTTACAAAGGGGTGCAGATACGCAGTATTTT.

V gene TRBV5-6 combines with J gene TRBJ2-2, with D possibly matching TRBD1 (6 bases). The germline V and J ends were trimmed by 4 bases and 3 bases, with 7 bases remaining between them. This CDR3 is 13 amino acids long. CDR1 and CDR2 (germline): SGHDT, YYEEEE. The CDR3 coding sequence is TGTGCCAGCAGCACAGGGCACACCGGGGAGCTGTTTTTT. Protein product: CASSTGHTGELFF. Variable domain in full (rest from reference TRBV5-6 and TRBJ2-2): DAGVTQSPTHLIKTRGQQVTLRCSPKSGHDTVSWYQQALGQGPQFIFQYYEEEERQRGNFPDRFSGHQFPNYSSELNVNALLLGDSALYLCASSTGHTGELFFGEGSRLTVL.

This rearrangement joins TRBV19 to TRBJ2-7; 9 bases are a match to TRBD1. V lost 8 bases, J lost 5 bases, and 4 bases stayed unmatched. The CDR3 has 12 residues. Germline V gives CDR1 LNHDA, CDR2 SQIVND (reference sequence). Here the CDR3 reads CASRQGVDEQYF. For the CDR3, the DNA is TGTGCCAGTCGACAGGGGGTAGACGAGCAGTACTTC. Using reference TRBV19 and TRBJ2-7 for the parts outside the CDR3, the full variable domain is DGGITQSPKYLFRKEGQNVTLSCEQNLNHDAMYWYRQDPGQGLRLIYYSQIVNDFQKGDIAEGYSVSREKKESFPLTVTSAQKNPTAFYLCASRQGVDEQYFGPGTRLTVT.

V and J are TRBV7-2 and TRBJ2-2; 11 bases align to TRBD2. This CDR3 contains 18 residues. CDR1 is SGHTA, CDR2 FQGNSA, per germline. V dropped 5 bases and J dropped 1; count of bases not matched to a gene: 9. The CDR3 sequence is CASSPGLAGGKNTGELFF. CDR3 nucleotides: TGTGCCAGCAGCCCTGGGCTAGCGGGGGGAAAGAACACCGGGGAGCTGTTTTTT.

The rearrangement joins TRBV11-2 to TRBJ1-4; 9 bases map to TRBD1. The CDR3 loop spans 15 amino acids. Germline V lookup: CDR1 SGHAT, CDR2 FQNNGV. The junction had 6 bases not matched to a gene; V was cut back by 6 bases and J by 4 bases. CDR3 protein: CASRGTGGGNEKLFF. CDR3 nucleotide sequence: TGTGCCAGCAGGGGAACAGGGGGCGGTAATGAAAAACTGTTTTTT.

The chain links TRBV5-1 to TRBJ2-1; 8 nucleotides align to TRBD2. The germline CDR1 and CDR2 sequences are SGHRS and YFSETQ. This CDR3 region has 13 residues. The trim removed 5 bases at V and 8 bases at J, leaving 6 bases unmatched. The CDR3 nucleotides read TGCGCCAGCAGTCGGCGGGGGGTCCATGAGCAGTTCTTC. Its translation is CASSRRGVHEQFF.

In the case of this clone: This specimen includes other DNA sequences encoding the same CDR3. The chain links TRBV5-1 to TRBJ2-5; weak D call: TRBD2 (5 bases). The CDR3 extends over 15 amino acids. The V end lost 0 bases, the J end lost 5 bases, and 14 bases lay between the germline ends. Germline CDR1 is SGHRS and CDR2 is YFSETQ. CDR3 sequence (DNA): TGCGCCAGCAGCTTGGGGGGTACCGGGGAGGAGACCCAGTACTTC. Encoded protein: CASSLGGTGEETQYF.

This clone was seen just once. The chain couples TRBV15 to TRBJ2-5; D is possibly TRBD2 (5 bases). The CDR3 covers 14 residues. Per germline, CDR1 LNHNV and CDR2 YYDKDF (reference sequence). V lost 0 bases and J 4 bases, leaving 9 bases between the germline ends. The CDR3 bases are TGTGCCACCAGCAGAGATGGCGGGTTAGAGACCCAGTACTTC. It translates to CATSRDGGLETQYF.

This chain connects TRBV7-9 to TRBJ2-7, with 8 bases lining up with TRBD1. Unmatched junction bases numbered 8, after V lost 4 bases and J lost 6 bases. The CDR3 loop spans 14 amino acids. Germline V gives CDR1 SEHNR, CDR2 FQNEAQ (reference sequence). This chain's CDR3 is CASSWTGWSSEQYF. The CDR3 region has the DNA TGTGCCAGCAGCTGGACAGGGTGGTCGTCCGAGCAGTACTTC.

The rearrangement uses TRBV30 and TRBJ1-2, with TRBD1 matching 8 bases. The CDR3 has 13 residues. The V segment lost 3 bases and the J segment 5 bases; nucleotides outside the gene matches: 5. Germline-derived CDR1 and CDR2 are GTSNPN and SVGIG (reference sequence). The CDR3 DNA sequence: TGTGCCTGGAGCCCGGACAGGGAGTATGGCTACACCTTC. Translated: CAWSPDREYGYTF.

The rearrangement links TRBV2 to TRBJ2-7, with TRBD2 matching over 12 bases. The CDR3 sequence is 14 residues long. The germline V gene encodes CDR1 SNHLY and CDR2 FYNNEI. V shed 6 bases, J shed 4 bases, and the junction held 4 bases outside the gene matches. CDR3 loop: CASSGLAGKYEQYF. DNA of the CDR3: TGTGCCAGCAGCGGACTAGCGGGGAAGTACGAGCAGTACTTC.

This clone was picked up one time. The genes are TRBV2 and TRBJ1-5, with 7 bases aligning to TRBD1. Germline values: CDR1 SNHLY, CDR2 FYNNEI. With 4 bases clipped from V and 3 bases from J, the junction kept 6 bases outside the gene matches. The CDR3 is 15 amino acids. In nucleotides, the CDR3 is TGTGCCAGCAGTGGGACAGGCCTATACAATCAGCCCCAGCATTTT. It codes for CASSGTGLYNQPQHF.

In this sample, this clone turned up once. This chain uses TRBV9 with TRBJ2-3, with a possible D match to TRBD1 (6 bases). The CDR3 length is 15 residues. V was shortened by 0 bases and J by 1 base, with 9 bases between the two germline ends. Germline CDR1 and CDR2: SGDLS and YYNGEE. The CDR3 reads CASSVGWGRTDTQYF. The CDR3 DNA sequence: TGTGCCAGCAGCGTAGGCTGGGGGCGCACAGATACGCAGTATTTT.

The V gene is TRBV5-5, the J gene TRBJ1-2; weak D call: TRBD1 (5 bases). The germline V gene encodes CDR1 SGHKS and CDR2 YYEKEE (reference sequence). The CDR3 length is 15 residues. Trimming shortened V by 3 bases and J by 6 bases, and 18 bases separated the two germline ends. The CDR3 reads CASSWEGLRGHGYTF. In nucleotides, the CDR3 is TGTGCCAGCAGCTGGGAGGGGCTCCGGGGACATGGCTACACCTTC. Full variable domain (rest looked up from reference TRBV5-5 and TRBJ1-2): DAGVTQSPTHLIKTRGQQVTLRCSPISGHKSVSWYQQVLGQGPQFIFQYYEKEERGRGNFPDRFSARQFPNYSSELNVNALLLGDSALYLCASSWEGLRGHGYTFGSGTRLTVV.

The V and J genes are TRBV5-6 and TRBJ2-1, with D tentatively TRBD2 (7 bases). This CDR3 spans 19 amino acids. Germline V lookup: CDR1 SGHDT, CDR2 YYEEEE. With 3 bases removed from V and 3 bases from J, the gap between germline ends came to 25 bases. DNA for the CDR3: TGTGCCAGCAGCTCGAAAGGGGGGGTTATGCCCGCAATCTACAATGAGCAGTTCTTC. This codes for CASSSKGGVMPAIYNEQFF. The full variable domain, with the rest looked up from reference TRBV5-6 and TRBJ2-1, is DAGVTQSPTHLIKTRGQQVTLRCSPKSGHDTVSWYQQALGQGPQFIFQYYEEEERQRGNFPDRFSGHQFPNYSSELNVNALLLGDSALYLCASSSKGGVMPAIYNEQFFGPGTRLTVL.

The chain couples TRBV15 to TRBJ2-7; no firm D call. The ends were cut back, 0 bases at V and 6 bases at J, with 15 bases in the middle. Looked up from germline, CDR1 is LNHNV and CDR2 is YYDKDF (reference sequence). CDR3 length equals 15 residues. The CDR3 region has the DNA TGTGCCACCAGCAGAGATGTCTCAACTCCTGGCGAGCAGTACTTC. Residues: CATSRDVSTPGEQYF.

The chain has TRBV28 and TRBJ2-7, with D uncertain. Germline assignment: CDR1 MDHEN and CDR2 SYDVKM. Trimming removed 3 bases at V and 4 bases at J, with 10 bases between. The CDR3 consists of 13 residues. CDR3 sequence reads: CASSFSEFYEQYF. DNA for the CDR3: TGTGCCAGCAGTTTTTCAGAATTTTACGAGCAGTACTTC.